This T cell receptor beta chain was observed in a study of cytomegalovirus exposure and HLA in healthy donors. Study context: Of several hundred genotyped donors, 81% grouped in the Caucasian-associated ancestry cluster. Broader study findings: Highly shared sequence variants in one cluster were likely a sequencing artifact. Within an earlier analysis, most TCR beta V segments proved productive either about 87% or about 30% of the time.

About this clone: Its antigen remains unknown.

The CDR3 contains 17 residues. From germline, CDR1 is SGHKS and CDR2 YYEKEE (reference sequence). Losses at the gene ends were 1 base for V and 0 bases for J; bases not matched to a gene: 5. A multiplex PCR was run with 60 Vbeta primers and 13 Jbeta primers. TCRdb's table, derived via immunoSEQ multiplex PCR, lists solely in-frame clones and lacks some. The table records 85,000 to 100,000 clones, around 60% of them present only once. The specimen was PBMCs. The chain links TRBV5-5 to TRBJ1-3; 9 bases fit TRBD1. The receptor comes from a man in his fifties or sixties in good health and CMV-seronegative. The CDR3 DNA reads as TGTGCCAGCAGCTTGCTGGGACAGGGCTTCTCTGGAAACACCATATATTTT. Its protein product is CASSLLGQGFSGNTIYF.